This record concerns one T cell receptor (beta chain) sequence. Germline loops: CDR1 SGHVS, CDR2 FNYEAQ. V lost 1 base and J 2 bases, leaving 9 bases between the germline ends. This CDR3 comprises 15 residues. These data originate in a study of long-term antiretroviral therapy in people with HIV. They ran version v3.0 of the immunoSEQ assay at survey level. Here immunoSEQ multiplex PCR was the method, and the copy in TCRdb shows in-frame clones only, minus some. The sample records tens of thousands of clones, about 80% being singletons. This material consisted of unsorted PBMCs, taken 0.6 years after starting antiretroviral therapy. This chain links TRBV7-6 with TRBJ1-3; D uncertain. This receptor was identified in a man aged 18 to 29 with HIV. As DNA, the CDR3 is TGTGCCAGCAGCTTAGGAATAGCAGCTGGAAACACCATATATTTT. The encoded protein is CASSLGIAAGNTIYF.